This T cell receptor beta chain is from a study of cytomegalovirus exposure and HLA in healthy donors (TCRdb year 2017). About the investigation overall: According to an earlier analysis of 587 of the donors, about 179 million T cells yielded 117 million unique TCR beta sequences and approximately 280 Gb of sequence data. A later genetic analysis took genome-wide SNP genotypes for about three fifths of the 666 donors and used that subset as a discovery cohort. To predict cytomegalovirus infection status, the study brought together high-throughput TCR immunosequencing, statistical association of individual TCRs with disease status, and machine learning. In the later analysis, no new phenotypic data were used to find candidate immune exposures; instead, reliance was placed on TCR beta sequences and their occurrence across donors. All discovery cohort repertoires had been generated on a single sequencing platform. In addition to the first cohort of 666 subjects, a separate validation cohort of under 150 different subjects was used. The aim of the study was to test whether cataloging public T cell receptors could identify signatures of past pathogen exposure. An early release covering 500 to 750 HLA-typed donors comprised about 300 gigabases of sequencing data and tens of millions of unique TCR sequences. Class I and class II HLA loci were covered by the typing at four-digit resolution. Of the roughly 400 genotyped donors, 70% to 90% were placed in the genetic ancestry cluster associated with self-reported Caucasian donors. Because of strong linkage in the cohort, roughly five DR-DQ haplotypes were treated as single units for association and clustering. Across some 400 genotyped donors of the cohort, an average of roughly 200,000 unique TCR beta nucleotide sequences per donor were sequenced, and 15% to 20% of those sequences were non-productive. A later analysis re-analyzed previously published TCR beta repertoires from 600 to 850 donors and added high-resolution HLA genotyping to study TCR occurrence patterns. Typing coverage differed by locus: A, B, C, DRB1 and DQB1 were typed in roughly 620-640 donors, DQA1 in about 510, DPA1 in 600 to 610, and DPB1 in approximately 450. An earlier analysis of around 640 of the donors used high-throughput TCR beta sequencing to judge whether each TCR beta V gene segment behaved as functional or pseudogenic. Alongside the repertoire data, information on donor age, sex, ethnicity and CMV serostatus was compiled. The study profiled the T cell repertoires of under 700 subjects by immunosequencing and related them to cytomegalovirus serostatus. Beyond this particular receptor, the publication reports: Compared with equally common non-associated chains, HLA-associated TCR beta chains in a later analysis were more clonally expanded and had lower generation probabilities. In vitro tests confirmed that three of the cytomegalovirus-associated TCR beta chains recognize cytomegalovirus antigens. In an earlier analysis of fewer than 750 of the donors, most TCR beta V segments were observed in productive rearrangements about 87% or about 30% of the time, broadly matching IMGT annotations. The 87-base-pair reads could not distinguish some IMGT-functional V segments, including TRBV6-2 and TRBV6-3, so those segments were excluded. In this cohort, only TCR beta chains were sequenced, and detectable features were limited by the absence of alpha or paired-chain data. According to a later analysis, parvovirus B19, influenza, CMV and Epstein-Barr virus appeared linked to several top co-occurrence clusters. HLA typing was unavailable for some donors at each locus, so association tests used only the typed subset. The study listed around 160 TCR beta chains as associated with cytomegalovirus. In a later analysis, more than 15,000 TCR beta sequences were associated with specific HLA alleles at a false discovery rate of 0.05. The classifier was reported to diagnose cytomegalovirus status with high specificity and sensitivity in both the original cohort and the validation cohort. A group of highly shared sequence variants was considered likely to be a technical artifact of the sequencing pipeline. Because counts were too low, seventeen rarely observed V segments, including chromosome 9 orphons, were left out of the earlier analysis of approximately 500 of the donors. Across donors, most TCR sequences were observed very rarely, whereas some public TCRs were present in many individuals. A further reported finding was that TCR beta sequences accurately predicted the HLA-A and HLA-B alleles for most subjects in the first cohort. Assigning TCR associations to individual alleles was difficult when HLA alleles, especially DR and DQ, strongly co-occurred. Compared with the 666-donor mean, donors in an Asian-associated ancestry cluster had fewer N-insertions in productive TCRs, according to a later genetic analysis. Presence/absence analyses assumed roughly uniform sequencing depth across donors, an assumption that may not hold. In a later analysis, the rate of TCR association differed among HLA loci, with DRB1 alleles having the most associated TCRs and HLA-C alleles having the fewest. For the cohort, immune exposure information was limited to CMV serostatus. A later genetic analysis associated a missense DCLRE1C variant with V-gene and J-gene trimming of TCR beta chains, and an independent cohort replicated the association. It was suggested by the authors that the approach could potentially be generalized to other disease states and immunological phenotypes. According to a later analysis, most CMV-associated TCR beta chains appeared to be HLA-restricted, and the HLA associations seemed to be driven largely by CMV exposure. Correlated functional status among segregating V segments might be attributable to linkage disequilibrium, but an unknown experimental factor could not be ruled out.

To note about this clone: Its binding antigen is unknown. No clone much larger than this one lies a single base away; base qualities are absent.

The protocol used for the library was the immunoSEQ multiplex PCR assay. A mixture of 60 forward primers for TCR Vbeta segments and 13 reverse primers for TCR Jbeta segments was used in the multiplex PCR. The CDR3 region of rearranged TCR beta genes was amplified from genomic DNA with a multiplex PCR assay. Amplified TCR beta libraries were sequenced as 87-base-pair reads on the Illumina HiSeq System. In the source study's methods: In a later analysis, roughly 80 million unique TCR beta chains were counted across the roughly 700 repertoires, and roughly 10 million of these chains were shared by at least two donors. Raw reads were error-corrected and collapsed into unique sequences with a nearest-neighbor algorithm that merged closely related sequences to remove PCR and sequencing errors. To assign V, D and J gene segments, CDR3 sequences were aligned to IMGT reference sequences. For a sequence to be retained, a match of at least six nucleotides was required to both a V gene segment and a J gene segment. A rearrangement counted as productive if the CDR3 had no stop codons and remained in frame with V and J, and every other rearrangement counted as non-productive. Following IMGT convention, CDR3 was defined as the stretch from the second conserved V-encoded cysteine to the conserved J-encoded phenylalanine. Sequences without an unambiguous match to a single V gene segment were excluded from the earlier analysis of 450 to 650 of the donors. In an earlier analysis of several hundred of the donors, a V segment was called functional when productive rearrangements were above 56.7%, and segregating when the standard deviation between donors exceeded 5%. A statistical classification framework was built for diagnosing cytomegalovirus status from the catalog of TCR beta chain sequences. In a later analysis, TCR nucleotide sequences were compared against IMGT/GENE-DB human TR gene sequences so that V and J genes could be assigned. In a later analysis, CDR3 sequences and most-parsimonious VDJ recombination scenarios were assigned using the TCRdist pipeline. In a later analysis, each TCR beta chain was defined by its CDR3 amino acid sequence together with its V-gene family, and reads without a unique V-gene family were excluded. A later analysis removed 592 highly shared, low-generation-probability nucleotide sequences to deal with suspected cross-contamination and a sequencing artifact. In a later analysis, a clonal expansion index was calculated for each public chain from normalized within-repertoire ranks of inferred template counts. In a later analysis, generation probabilities were computed using a VDJ recombination model fitted to out-of-frame rearrangements, and the results were checked against IGoR. A later analysis scored TCR-TCR, TCR-HLA and TCR-CMV co-occurrence with hypergeometric tests, applying a repertoire-size bias correction to TCR pairs. To estimate false discovery rates, a later analysis permuted the HLA or CMV assignments 20 times. In a later analysis, co-occurring TCRs were grouped with DBSCAN, and TCRdist sequence similarity was added when clustering was performed within HLA-allele-positive subsets. Repertoires with fewer than 30,000 or more than 120,000 public chains, plus five repertoires with anomalous nucleotide sharing, were excluded from co-occurrence clustering. TCRdb provides this immuneACCESS table in a form limited to in-frame rearrangements. Some clones are lacking; in checked studies, under half of them reflect an unresolved V gene, and why the rest are absent is not known. That table furnishes V, J and clone size, whereas the DNA furnished D and trimming. The sample table lists some 60,000 clones, roughly 85% of them with a count of one. The top ten clones comprise approximately 11% of the sample.

The CDR1 and CDR2 encoded by the germline V gene (reference sequence) are DFQATT and SNEGSKA. The CDR3, from cysteine to phenylalanine, totals 10 residues. Left in the record is the CDR3 DNA by itself, 30 bases read in frame from the first base. V was cut back by 7 bases and J by 0 bases, leaving a gap of 4 bases between them. The cohort comprised around 690 healthy bone marrow donors. All cohort members were sampled while nominally healthy, although unrecorded immune exposures were likely present. The donor was CMV seronegative and was included in the group of several hundred seronegative cohort members. Every donor gave a peripheral blood sample, and the peripheral blood mononuclear cells from that sample were used for TCR beta sequencing. The Qiagen DNeasy Blood Extraction Kit was used to extract genomic DNA from the blood cell samples.

The receptor chain draws on TRBV20-1 and TRBJ2-7, with the D segment identity uncertain. Material for sequencing was PBMCs. This sequence originates from a female donor in good health and CMV-seronegative. The nucleotide sequence reads TGCAGTGTAGCCTCCTACGAGCAGTACTTC. The translation is CSVASYEQYF.